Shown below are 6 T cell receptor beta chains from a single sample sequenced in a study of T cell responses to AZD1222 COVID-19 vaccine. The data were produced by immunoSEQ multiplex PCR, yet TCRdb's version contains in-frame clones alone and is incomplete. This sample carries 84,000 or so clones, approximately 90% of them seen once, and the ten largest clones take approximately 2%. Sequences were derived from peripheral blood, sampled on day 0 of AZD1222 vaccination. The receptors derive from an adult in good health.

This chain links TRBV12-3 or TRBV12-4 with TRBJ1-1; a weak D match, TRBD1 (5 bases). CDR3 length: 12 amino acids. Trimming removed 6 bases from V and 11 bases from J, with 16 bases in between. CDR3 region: CASSSTVDKAFF. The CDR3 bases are TGTGCCAGCAGCTCCACCGTGGACAAGGCTTTCTTT.

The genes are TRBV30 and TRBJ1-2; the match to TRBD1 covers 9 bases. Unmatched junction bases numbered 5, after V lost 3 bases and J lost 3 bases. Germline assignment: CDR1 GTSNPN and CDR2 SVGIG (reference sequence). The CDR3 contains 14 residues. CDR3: CAWSGQGQDYGYTF. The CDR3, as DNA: TGTGCCTGGAGCGGACAGGGGCAGGACTATGGCTACACCTTC. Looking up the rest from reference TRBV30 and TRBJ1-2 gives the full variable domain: SQTIHQWPATLVQPVGSPLSLECTVEGTSNPNLYWYRQAAGRGLQLLFYSVGIGQISSEVPQNLSASRPQDRQFILSSKKLLLSDSGFYLCAWSGQGQDYGYTFGSGTRLTVV.

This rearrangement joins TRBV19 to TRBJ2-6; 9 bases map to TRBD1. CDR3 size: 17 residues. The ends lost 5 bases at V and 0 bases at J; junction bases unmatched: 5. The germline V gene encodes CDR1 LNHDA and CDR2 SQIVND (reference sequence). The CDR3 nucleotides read TGTGCCAGTAGTCTGGGACAGGGAGTCTCTGGGGCCAACGTCCTGACTTTC. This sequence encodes CASSLGQGVSGANVLTF. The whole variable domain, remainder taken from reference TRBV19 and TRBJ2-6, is DGGITQSPKYLFRKEGQNVTLSCEQNLNHDAMYWYRQDPGQGLRLIYYSQIVNDFQKGDIAEGYSVSREKKESFPLTVTSAQKNPTAFYLCASSLGQGVSGANVLTFGAGSRLTVL.

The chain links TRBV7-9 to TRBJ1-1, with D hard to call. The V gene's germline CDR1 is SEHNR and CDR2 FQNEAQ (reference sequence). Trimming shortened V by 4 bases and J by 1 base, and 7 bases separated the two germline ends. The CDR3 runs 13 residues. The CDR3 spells CASSWGRNTEAFF. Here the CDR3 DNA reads TGTGCCAGCAGCTGGGGAAGGAACACTGAAGCTTTCTTT.

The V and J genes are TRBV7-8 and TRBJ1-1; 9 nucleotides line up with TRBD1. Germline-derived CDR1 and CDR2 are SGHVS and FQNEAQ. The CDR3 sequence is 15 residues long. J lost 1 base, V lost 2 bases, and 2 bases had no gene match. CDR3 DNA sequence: TGTGCCAGCAGCTTACTGGGACAGGGGAACACTGAAGCTTTCTTT. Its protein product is CASSLLGQGNTEAFF.

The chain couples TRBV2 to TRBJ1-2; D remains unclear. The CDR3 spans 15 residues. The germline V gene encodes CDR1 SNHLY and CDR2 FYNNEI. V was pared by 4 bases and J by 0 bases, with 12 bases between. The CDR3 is CASSANGQANYGYTF. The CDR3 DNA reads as TGTGCCAGCAGTGCTAACGGGCAAGCTAACTATGGCTACACCTTC.